This T cell receptor (beta chain) was sequenced for a study of blood T cell repertoires in COVID-19. Study context: Material from acute and convalescent COVID-19 was sourced from the United States, Italy and Spain. PBMCs, B-cell-depleted T cells, or T cells were the source of the cDNA or gDNA that made up the material.

Authors' methods: From reference gene primer amplification, estimates of nucleated cell counts were derived. The assay was immunoSEQ multiplex PCR, and TCRdb's table has in-frame clones only and misses some. That table gives V, J and clone size, and the DNA gave D and trimming. The sample holds 30,000 to 40,000 clones, about 83% seen once. Germline V CDR1 and CDR2: MNHEY, SVGAGI. This CDR3 has 13 amino acids. With 6 bases removed from V and 4 bases from J, the gap between germline ends came to 10 bases. This sequence was found in a man in his fifties with acute or convalescent COVID-19. This chain uses TRBV6-5 with TRBJ2-1; a weak D match, TRBD2 (6 bases). Sequencing was carried out using peripheral blood. CDR3 sequence: CASSRDFYNEQFF. The CDR3 coding sequence is TGTGCCAGCAGCCGGGACTTTTACAATGAGCAGTTCTTC.